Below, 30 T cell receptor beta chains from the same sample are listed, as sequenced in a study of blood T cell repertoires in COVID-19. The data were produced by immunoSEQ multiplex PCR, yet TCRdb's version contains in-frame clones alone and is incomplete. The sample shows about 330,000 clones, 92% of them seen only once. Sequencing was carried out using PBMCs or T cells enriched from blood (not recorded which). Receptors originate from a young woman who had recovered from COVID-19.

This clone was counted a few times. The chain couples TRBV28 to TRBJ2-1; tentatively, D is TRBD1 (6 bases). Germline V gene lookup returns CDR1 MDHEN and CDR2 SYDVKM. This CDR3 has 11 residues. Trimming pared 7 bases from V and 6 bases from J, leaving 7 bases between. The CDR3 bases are TGTGCCAGCACAGGGGTCAATGAGCAGTTCTTC. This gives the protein CASTGVNEQFF.

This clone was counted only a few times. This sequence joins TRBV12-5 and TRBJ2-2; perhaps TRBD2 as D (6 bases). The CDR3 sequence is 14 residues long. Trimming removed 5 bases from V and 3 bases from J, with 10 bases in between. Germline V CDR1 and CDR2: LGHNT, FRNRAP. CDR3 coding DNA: TGTGCTAGTGGTAGGGACTCCTACACCGGGGAGCTGTTTTTT. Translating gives CASGRDSYTGELFF.

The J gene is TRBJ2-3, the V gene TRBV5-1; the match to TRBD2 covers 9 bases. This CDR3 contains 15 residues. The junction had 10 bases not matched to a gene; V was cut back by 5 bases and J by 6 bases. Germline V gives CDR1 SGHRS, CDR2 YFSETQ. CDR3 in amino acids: CASRTASGARDTQYF. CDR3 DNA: TGCGCCAGCAGAACCGCTAGCGGGGCCCGGGATACGCAGTATTTT.

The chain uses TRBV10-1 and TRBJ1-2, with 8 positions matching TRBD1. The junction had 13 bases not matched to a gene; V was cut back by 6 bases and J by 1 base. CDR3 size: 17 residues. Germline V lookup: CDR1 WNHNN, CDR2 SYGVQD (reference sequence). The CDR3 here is CASSYVVRGLFNYGYTF. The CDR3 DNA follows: TGCGCCAGCAGCTACGTGGTCAGGGGGCTATTTAACTATGGCTACACCTTC.

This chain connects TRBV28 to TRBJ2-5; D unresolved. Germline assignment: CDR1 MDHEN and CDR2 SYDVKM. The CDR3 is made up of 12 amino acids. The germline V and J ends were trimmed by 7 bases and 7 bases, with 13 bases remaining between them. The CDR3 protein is CASIGYLGTQYF. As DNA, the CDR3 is TGTGCCAGCATCGGGTATCTCGGGACCCAGTACTTC.

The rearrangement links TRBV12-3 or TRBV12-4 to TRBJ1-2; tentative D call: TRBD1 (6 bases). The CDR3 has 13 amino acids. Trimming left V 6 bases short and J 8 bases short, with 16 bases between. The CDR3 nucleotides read TGTGCCAGCAGCCCGGGCAGGGGAAGCGGCTACACCTTC. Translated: CASSPGRGSGYTF.

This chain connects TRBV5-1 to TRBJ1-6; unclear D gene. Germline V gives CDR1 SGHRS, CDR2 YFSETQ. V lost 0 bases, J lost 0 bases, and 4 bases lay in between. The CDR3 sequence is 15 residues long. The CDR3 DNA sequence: TGCGCCAGCAGCTTGGACAGCTCCTATAATTCACCCCTCCACTTT. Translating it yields CASSLDSSYNSPLHF.

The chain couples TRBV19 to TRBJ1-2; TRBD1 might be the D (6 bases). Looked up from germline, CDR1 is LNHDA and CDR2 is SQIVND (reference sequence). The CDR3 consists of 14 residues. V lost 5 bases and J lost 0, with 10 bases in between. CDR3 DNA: TGTGCCAGTAGTTTACGGACAGCTAACTATGGCTACACCTTC. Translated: CASSLRTANYGYTF.

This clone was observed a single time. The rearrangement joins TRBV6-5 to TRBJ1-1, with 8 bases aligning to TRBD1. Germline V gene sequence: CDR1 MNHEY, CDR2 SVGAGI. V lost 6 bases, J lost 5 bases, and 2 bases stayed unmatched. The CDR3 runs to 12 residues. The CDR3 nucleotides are TGTGCCAGCAGGACAGGGGATACTGAAGCTTTCTTT. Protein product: CASRTGDTEAFF.

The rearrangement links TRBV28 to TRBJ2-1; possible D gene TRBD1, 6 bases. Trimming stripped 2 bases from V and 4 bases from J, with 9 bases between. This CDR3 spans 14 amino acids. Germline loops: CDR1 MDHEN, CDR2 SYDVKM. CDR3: CASSLEGVYNEQFF. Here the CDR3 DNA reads TGTGCCAGCAGTTTAGAGGGGGTTTACAATGAGCAGTTCTTC.

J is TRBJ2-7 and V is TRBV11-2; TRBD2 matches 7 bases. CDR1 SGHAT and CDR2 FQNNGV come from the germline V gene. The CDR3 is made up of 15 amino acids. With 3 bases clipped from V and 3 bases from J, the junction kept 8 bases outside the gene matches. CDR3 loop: CASSFLERGYYEQYF. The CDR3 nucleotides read TGTGCCAGCAGCTTCCTGGAGCGGGGTTACTACGAGCAGTACTTC.

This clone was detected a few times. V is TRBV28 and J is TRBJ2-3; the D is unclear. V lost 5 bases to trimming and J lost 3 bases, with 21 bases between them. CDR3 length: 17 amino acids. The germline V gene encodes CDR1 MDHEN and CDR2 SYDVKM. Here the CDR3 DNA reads TGTGCCAGCAGTCCAGCCCGACGGAATGGAGAAACAGATACGCAGTATTTT. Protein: CASSPARRNGETDTQYF. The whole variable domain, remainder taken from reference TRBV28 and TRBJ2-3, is DVKVTQSSRYLVKRTGEKVFLECVQDMDHENMFWYRQDPGLGLRLIYFSYDVKMKEKGDIPEGYSVSREKKERFSLILESASTNQTSMYLCASSPARRNGETDTQYFGPGTRLTVL.

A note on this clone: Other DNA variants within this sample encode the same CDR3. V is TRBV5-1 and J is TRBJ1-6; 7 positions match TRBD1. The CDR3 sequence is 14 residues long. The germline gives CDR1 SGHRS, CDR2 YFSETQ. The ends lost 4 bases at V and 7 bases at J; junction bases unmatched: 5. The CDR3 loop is CASSPGTANSPLHF. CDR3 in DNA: TGCGCCAGCAGCCCCGGGACAGCCAATTCACCCCTCCACTTT.

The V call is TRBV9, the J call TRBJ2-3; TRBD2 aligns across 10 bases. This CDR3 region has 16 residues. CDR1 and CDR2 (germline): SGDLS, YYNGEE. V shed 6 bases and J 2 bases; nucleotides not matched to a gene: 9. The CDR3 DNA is TGTGCCAGCACCCGCGGGACTAGCGACTTCACAGATACGCAGTATTTT. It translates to CASTRGTSDFTDTQYF.

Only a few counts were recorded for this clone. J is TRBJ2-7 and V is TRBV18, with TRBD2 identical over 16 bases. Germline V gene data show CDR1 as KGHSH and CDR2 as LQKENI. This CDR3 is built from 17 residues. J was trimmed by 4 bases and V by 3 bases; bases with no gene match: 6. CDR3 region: CASSPPGTSGRAYEQYF. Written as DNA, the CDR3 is TGTGCCAGCTCACCCCCCGGGACTAGCGGGAGGGCGTACGAGCAGTACTTC.

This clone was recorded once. The CDR3 loop reads CASSDPRRGLDHNSPLHF. CDR3 nucleotide sequence: TGCGCCAGCAGCGACCCCCGCAGGGGGCTGGACCATAATTCACCCCTCCACTTT. The chain couples TRBV4-1 to TRBJ1-6; TRBD1 aligns across 8 bases. This CDR3 is 18 amino acids long. CDR1 and CDR2 from the germline V gene are MGHRA and YSYEKL. Unmatched junction bases numbered 14, after V lost 5 bases and J lost 5 bases.

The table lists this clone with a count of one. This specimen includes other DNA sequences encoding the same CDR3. The CDR3, as DNA: TGTGCCATCAGTTTAGATAGCAATCAGCCCCAGCATTTT. It encodes CAISLDSNQPQHF. The chain links TRBV10-3 to TRBJ1-5; D uncertain. Germline V gives CDR1 ENHRY, CDR2 SYGVKD. V was shortened by 5 bases and J by 0 bases, with 5 bases between the two germline ends. The CDR3 totals 13 residues.

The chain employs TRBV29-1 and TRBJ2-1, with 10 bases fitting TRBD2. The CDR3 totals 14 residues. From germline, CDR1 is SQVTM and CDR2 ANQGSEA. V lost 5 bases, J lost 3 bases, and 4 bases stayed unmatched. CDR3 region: CSVYSGGYYNEQFF. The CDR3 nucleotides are TGCAGCGTTTATAGCGGGGGGTACTACAATGAGCAGTTCTTC.

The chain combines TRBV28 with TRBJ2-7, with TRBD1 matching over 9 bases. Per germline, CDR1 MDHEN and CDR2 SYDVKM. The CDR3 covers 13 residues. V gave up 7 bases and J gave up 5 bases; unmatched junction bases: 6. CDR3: CASIPGTGNEQYF. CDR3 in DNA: TGTGCCAGCATCCCTGGGACAGGGAACGAGCAGTACTTC. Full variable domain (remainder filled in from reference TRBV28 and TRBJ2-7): DVKVTQSSRYLVKRTGEKVFLECVQDMDHENMFWYRQDPGLGLRLIYFSYDVKMKEKGDIPEGYSVSREKKERFSLILESASTNQTSMYLCASIPGTGNEQYFGPGTRLTVT.

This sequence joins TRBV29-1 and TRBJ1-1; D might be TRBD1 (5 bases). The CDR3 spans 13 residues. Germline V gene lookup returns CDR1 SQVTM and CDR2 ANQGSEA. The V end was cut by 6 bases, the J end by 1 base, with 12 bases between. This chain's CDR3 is CSVAPTGNTEAFF. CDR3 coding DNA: TGCAGCGTGGCACCCACAGGGAACACTGAAGCTTTCTTT. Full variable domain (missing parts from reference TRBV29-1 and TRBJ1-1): SAVISQKPSRDICQRGTSLTIQCQVDSQVTMMFWYRQQPGQSLTLIATANQGSEATYESGFVIDKFPISRPNLTFSTLTVSNMSPEDSSIYLCSVAPTGNTEAFFGQGTRLTVV.

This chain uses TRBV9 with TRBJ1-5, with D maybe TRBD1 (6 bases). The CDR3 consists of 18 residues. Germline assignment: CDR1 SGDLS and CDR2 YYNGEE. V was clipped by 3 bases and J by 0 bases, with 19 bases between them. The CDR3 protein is CASSAPRGAGDSNQPQHF. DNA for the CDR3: TGTGCCAGCAGCGCCCCGCGGGGGGCAGGGGATAGCAATCAGCCCCAGCATTTT. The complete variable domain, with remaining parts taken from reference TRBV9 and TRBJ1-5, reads DSGVTQTPKHLITATGQRVTLRCSPRSGDLSVYWYQQSLDQGLQFLIQYYNGEERAKGNILERFSAQQFPDLHSELNLSSLELGDSALYFCASSAPRGAGDSNQPQHFGDGTRLSIL.

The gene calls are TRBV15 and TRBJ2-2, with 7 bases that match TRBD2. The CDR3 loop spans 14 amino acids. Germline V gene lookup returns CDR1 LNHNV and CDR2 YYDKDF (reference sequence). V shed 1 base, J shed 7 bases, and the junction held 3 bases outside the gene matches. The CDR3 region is CATSRVGEGGELFF. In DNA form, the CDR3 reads TGTGCCACCAGCAGAGTCGGGGAGGGCGGGGAGCTGTTTTTT.

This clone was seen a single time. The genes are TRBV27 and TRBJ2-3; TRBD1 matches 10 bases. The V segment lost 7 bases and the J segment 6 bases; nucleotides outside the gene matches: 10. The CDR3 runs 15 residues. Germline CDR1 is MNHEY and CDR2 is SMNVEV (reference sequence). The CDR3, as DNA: TGTGCCAGCAACCTAGGACAGGGGGGGCGGGATACGCAGTATTTT. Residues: CASNLGQGGRDTQYF.

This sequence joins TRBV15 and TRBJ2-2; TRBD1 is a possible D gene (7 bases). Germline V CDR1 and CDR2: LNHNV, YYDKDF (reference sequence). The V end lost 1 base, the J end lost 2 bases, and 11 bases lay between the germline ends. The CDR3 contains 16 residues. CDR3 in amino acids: CATSRVGGGNTGELFF. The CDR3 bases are TGTGCCACCAGCAGAGTTGGAGGGGGCAACACCGGGGAGCTGTTTTTT.

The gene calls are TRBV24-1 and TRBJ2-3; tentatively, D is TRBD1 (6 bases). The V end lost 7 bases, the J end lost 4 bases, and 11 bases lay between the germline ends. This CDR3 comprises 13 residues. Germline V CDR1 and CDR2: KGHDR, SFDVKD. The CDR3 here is CATSHREADTQYF. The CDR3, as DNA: TGTGCCACCAGCCACAGGGAAGCAGATACGCAGTATTTT.

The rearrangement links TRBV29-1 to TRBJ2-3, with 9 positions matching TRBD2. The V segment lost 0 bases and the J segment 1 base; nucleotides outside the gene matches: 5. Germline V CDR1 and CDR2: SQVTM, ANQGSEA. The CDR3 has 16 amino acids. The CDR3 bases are TGCAGCGTTGAAGATCGGCGACTAGCGGGCACAGATACGCAGTATTTT. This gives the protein CSVEDRRLAGTDTQYF.

The CDR3: CASSYAGTRRGYTGELFF. Written as DNA, the CDR3 is TGTGCCAGCAGTTACGCCGGGACACGTAGAGGATACACCGGGGAGCTGTTTTTT. This sequence joins TRBV6-2 or TRBV6-3 and TRBJ2-2; possibly TRBD1 for D (6 bases). V was pared by 2 bases and J by 3 bases, with 19 bases between. The CDR3 runs to 18 residues. Germline assignment: CDR1 MNHEY and CDR2 SVGEGT.

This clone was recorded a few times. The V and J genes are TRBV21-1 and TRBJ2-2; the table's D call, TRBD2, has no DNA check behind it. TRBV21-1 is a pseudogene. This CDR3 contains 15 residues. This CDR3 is CASSKGTSGTGELFF. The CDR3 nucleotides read TGTGCCAGCAGCAAAGGGACTAGCGGCACCGGGGAGCTGTTTTTT.

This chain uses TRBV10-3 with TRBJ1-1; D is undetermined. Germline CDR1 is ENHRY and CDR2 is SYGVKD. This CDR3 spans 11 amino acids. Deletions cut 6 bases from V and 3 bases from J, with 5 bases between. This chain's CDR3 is CAIRRDTEAFF. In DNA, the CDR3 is TGTGCCATCAGGAGGGACACTGAAGCTTTCTTT.

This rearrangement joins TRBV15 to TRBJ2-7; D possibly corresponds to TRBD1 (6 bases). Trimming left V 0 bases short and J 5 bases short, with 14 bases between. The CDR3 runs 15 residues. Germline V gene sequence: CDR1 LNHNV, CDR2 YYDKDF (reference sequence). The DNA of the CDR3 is TGTGCCACCAGCAGAGATCCGGGCAGGGGAGACGAGCAGTACTTC. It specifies CATSRDPGRGDEQYF.